This is a list of T cell receptor beta chains from one sample in a study of T cells in Graves' hyperthyroidism and ophthalmopathy. TCRdb passed the multiplex PCR reads through MiXCR, listing each CDR3 protein once. The sample contains nearly 750,000 distinct CDR3 sequences, 35% of which appear only once. Material: blood. Receptors originate from a woman between 40 and 55 years old with Graves' hyperthyroidism. Both conserved end residues are part of each CDR3. The order of the fields is CDR3 protein, CDR3 DNA, J gene, V gene, clone size, D gene. A D gene is named only where the DNA matches it firmly. Clone size, where shown, is once, few, many, or a class for clones that have expanded.

CASSEVPGEGEKLFF | TGTGCCAGCAGTGAAGTCCCAGGGGAAGGGGAAAAACTGTTTTTT | TRBJ1-4 | TRBV6-6 | NA | NA
CASSPTWGTEPYEQYF | TGTGCCAGCAGCCCGACCTGGGGGACAGAACCCTACGAGCAGTACTTC | TRBJ2-7 | TRBV12-3/TRBV12-4 | NA | TRBD1
CASSSKGQGRYEQYF | TGTGCCAGCAGCTCAAAGGGACAGGGAAGGTACGAGCAGTACTTC | TRBJ2-7 | TRBV7-9 | NA | TRBD1
CASSQSGTPGGYEQYF | TGCGCCAGCAGCCAATCCGGGACCCCGGGGGGCTACGAGCAGTACTTC | TRBJ2-7 | TRBV4-1 | NA | TRBD2
CSVDWQETQYF | TGCAGCGTTGACTGGCAAGAGACCCAGTACTTC | TRBJ2-5 | TRBV29-1 | few | NA
CASSLSRESGANVLTF | TGTGCCAGCAGCTTATCCAGGGAGTCCGGGGCCAACGTCCTGACTTTC | TRBJ2-6 | TRBV11-3 | NA | NA
CASSIEGGQETQYF | TGTGCCAGCAGTATAGAGGGTGGCCAAGAGACCCAGTACTTC | TRBJ2-5 | TRBV7-2 | many | NA
CASHGINTEAFF | TGCGCCAGCCACGGGATCAACACTGAAGCTTTCTTT | TRBJ1-1 | TRBV10-2 | NA | NA
CASSQDRGNYEQYF | TGCGCCAGCAGCCAAGACAGGGGAAATTACGAGCAGTACTTC | TRBJ2-7 | TRBV4-3 | few | NA
CASSGRRNTEAFF | TGTGCCAGCAGTGGGCGAAGGAACACTGAAGCTTTCTTT | TRBJ1-1 | TRBV10-3 | few | NA
CAIKNRTEDLTQYF | TGTGCCATCAAGAATAGGACAGAAGATCTTACGCAGTATTTT | TRBJ2-3 | TRBV10-3 | NA | NA
CSARDTLYSNQPQHF | TGCAGTGCTAGAGATACCCTATATAGCAATCAGCCCCAGCATTTT | TRBJ1-5 | TRBV20-1 | many | NA
CASSLTTATETQYF | TGTGCCAGCAGCTTAACTACGGCGACAGAGACCCAGTACTTC | TRBJ2-5 | TRBV7-2 | many | NA
CASSLSEARFTDTQYF | TGTGCCAGCAGCCTCAGTGAGGCTCGCTTCACAGATACGCAGTATTTT | TRBJ2-3 | TRBV7-3 | few | NA
CASSYSNIGAQGYTF | TGTGCCAGCAGTTACTCGAATATAGGGGCGCAGGGCTACACCTTC | TRBJ1-2 | TRBV10-3 | NA | NA
CSVVAGVETQYF | TGCAGCGTTGTGGCGGGAGTGGAGACCCAGTACTTC | TRBJ2-5 | TRBV29-1 | few | TRBD2
CASSPLTGTNTGELFF | TGTGCCAGCAGCCCTTTAACAGGGACTAACACCGGGGAGCTGTTTTTT | TRBJ2-2 | TRBV12-3/TRBV12-4 | NA | NA
CASSGTGLNTEAFF | TGTGCCAGCAGTGGAACAGGATTGAACACTGAAGCTTTCTTT | TRBJ1-1 | TRBV2 | many | NA
CASSRSRSSWYEQYF | TGTGCCAGCAGCCGTTCAAGAAGCAGTTGGTACGAGCAGTACTTC | TRBJ2-7 | TRBV7-2 | few | NA
CSVAGQGQNSPLHF | TGCAGCGTTGCGGGACAGGGGCAAAATTCACCCCTCCACTTT | TRBJ1-6 | TRBV29-1 | NA | TRBD1
CASSSWTGGSNQPQHF | TGTGCCAGCAGTTCTTGGACAGGGGGTAGCAATCAGCCCCAGCATTTT | TRBJ1-5 | TRBV10-3 | NA | TRBD1
CASSPGLAGTYEQYF | TGTGCCAGCAGCCCGGGACTAGCGGGAACCTACGAGCAGTACTTC | TRBJ2-7 | TRBV7-9 | many | TRBD2
CASSAPGEGRNQPQHF | TGTGCCAGCAGTGCCCCAGGGGAGGGGCGCAATCAGCCCCAGCATTTT | TRBJ1-5 | TRBV25-1 | NA | NA
CASSRTGKETQYF | TGTGCCAGTAGCCGGACAGGGAAAGAGACCCAGTACTTC | TRBJ2-5 | TRBV19 | many | TRBD1
CASSYRLSGPSYEQYF | TGTGCCAGCAGTTACCGCTTATCGGGACCCTCCTACGAGCAGTACTTC | TRBJ2-7 | TRBV7-8 | NA | NA
CASTEIRGTGGYTF | TGCGCCAGCACCGAAATCAGGGGGACCGGTGGCTACACCTTC | TRBJ1-2 | TRBV5-1 | NA | TRBD1
CASSYRRAETQYF | TGTGCCAGCAGCTATAGAAGGGCGGAGACCCAGTACTTC | TRBJ2-5 | TRBV11-2 | NA | NA
CASRKVAQGHYGYTF | TGTGCCAGCAGGAAAGTGGCACAGGGCCATTATGGCTACACCTTC | TRBJ1-2 | TRBV13 | NA | NA
CASSPGQSGDEKLFF | TGTGCCAGCAGCCCCGGACAGTCAGGCGATGAAAAACTGTTTTTT | TRBJ1-4 | TRBV12-3/TRBV12-4 | NA | NA
CASSLTAGQDSPLHF | TGTGCCAGCAGCCTGACGGCGGGCCAGGATTCACCCCTCCACTTT | TRBJ1-6 | TRBV7-9 | many | NA
CASSYEQGAQPQHF | TGTGCCAGCAGTTACGAACAGGGGGCTCAGCCCCAGCATTTT | TRBJ1-5 | TRBV7-3 | few | TRBD1
CASREQGRNGYTF | TGTGCCAGCAGGGAACAGGGGAGGAATGGCTACACCTTC | TRBJ1-2 | TRBV6-6 | few | TRBD1
CASSRVAGGSDEQFF | TGTGCCAGCAGCCGGGTAGCGGGAGGGTCCGATGAGCAGTTCTTC | TRBJ2-1 | TRBV7-9 | NA | TRBD2
CASSGTGTYQETQYF | TGTGCCAGCAGCGGGACAGGGACGTACCAAGAGACCCAGTACTTC | TRBJ2-5 | TRBV7-8 | many | TRBD1
CASSQGEGRGTEAFF | TGCGCCAGCAGCCAAGGGGAAGGGAGGGGGACTGAAGCTTTCTTT | TRBJ1-1 | TRBV5-1 | NA | NA
CASRQRGNTIYF | TGTGCCAGTAGGCAGAGGGGAAACACCATATATTTT | TRBJ1-3 | TRBV19 | many | NA
CASSSQGTNTGELFF | TGTGCCAGCAGCTCACAGGGAACGAACACCGGGGAGCTGTTTTTT | TRBJ2-2 | TRBV7-2 | many | NA
CASSVKTGGDPYGYTF | TGTGCCAGCAGCGTAAAAACAGGGGGGGATCCATATGGCTACACCTTC | TRBJ1-2 | TRBV9 | many | TRBD1
CASGWFGVNTEAFF | TGTGCCAGCGGATGGTTCGGGGTGAACACTGAAGCTTTCTTT | TRBJ1-1 | TRBV7-9 | many | NA
CASGLPSRGSRYGYTF | TGTGCTAGTGGTTTGCCCTCTAGGGGCAGCCGCTATGGCTACACCTTC | TRBJ1-2 | TRBV12-5 | few | NA
CASSSALSQTTNEKLFF | TGTGCCAGCAGTTCCGCCTTGTCTCAGACAACTAATGAAAAACTGTTTTTT | TRBJ1-4 | TRBV6-5 | NA | NA
CASSFGQIYEQYF | TGTGCCAGCAGTTTCGGCCAGATCTACGAGCAGTACTTC | TRBJ2-7 | TRBV12-3/TRBV12-4 | many | NA
CASSIKDWSTYTEAFF | TGTGCCAGTAGTATTAAGGATTGGTCGACCTACACTGAAGCTTTCTTT | TRBJ1-1 | TRBV19 | NA | NA
CASSQPGQLTDTQYF | TGTGCCAGCAGCCAACCGGGACAGCTCACAGATACGCAGTATTTT | TRBJ2-3 | TRBV7-7 | NA | TRBD1
CASSYFGTGTTQPQHF | TGTGCCAGCAGTTACTTTGGGACAGGGACTACGCAGCCCCAGCATTTT | TRBJ1-5 | TRBV6-5 | NA | TRBD1
CASSFGHRDRDYEQYF | TGTGCCAGCAGCTTCGGACACCGGGACAGGGACTACGAGCAGTACTTC | TRBJ2-7 | TRBV13 | few | TRBD1
CASSVARDNEKLFF | TGTGCCAGCAGCGTAGCCAGAGATAATGAAAAACTGTTTTTT | TRBJ1-4 | TRBV9 | NA | NA
CASSISGTRPPRTQYF | TGTGCCAGCAGCATCTCCGGGACTCGACCGCCTCGGACCCAGTACTTC | TRBJ2-5 | TRBV7-2 | NA | NA
CASSLARLQSGELFF | TGTGCCAGCAGCTTAGCGCGGTTACAATCCGGGGAGCTGTTTTTT | TRBJ2-2 | TRBV7-6 | few | NA
CASSLMGAATGEAFF | TGTGCCAGCAGTCTGATGGGGGCGGCCACAGGTGAAGCTTTCTTT | TRBJ1-1 | TRBV2 | NA | NA
CASSRRQEGSYGYTF | TGTGCCAGCAGTCGGCGACAGGAAGGGTCCTATGGCTACACCTTC | TRBJ1-2 | TRBV12-3/TRBV12-4 | many | NA
CASSRGGTGKNTEAFF | TGTGCCAGCAGTCGAGGGGGGACAGGGAAGAACACTGAAGCTTTCTTT | TRBJ1-1 | TRBV12-3/TRBV12-4 | few | TRBD1
CAIIGAPTGANVLTF | TGTGCCATCATTGGAGCCCCGACGGGGGCCAACGTCCTGACTTTC | TRBJ2-6 | TRBV10-3 | few | NA
CSAREGYEKTQYF | TGCAGTGCGCGGGAGGGATACGAAAAGACCCAGTACTTC | TRBJ2-5 | TRBV20-1 | many | TRBD2